This T cell receptor (beta chain) derives from a study of blood T cell repertoires in COVID-19. Study-wide context: The United States, Italy and Spain were the sources of the acute and convalescent COVID-19 samples.

The authors' processing: Estimates of nucleated cell counts were drawn from the amplification of reference gene primers. Measured with immunoSEQ multiplex PCR; TCRdb has only the in-frame clones, and not every one. The DNA gave D and trimming, while V, J and clone size come from that table. Found here are under 200,000 clones, more than 65% of them singletons; the top ten hold over 2%. With respect to this clone: This same CDR3 is encoded by further DNA sequences in the sample.

V lost 2 bases to trimming and J lost 4 bases, with 3 bases between them. The CDR3 contains 11 residues. The chain employs TRBV12-3 or TRBV12-4 and TRBJ2-7; D unresolved. Sequencing was done on a sample of peripheral blood. This TCR derives from a human donor with acute or convalescent COVID-19. The donor label of this sample is uncertain. CDR3 loop: CASSLTYEQYF. CDR3 sequence (DNA): TGTGCCAGCAGTTTAACATACGAGCAGTACTTC.